This TCR beta chain was found in a study of radiotherapy plus CTLA-4 blockade in lung cancer (dated by TCRdb to between 2018 and 2020). General notes on the study: Objective responses were observed in around 20% of enrolled patients, and disease control was achieved in 31%. Findings and caveats that apply to the study as a whole: After treatment with radiotherapy and ipilimumab, TCR clones that originated in tumors expanded in peripheral blood. The strongest predictors of response, as reported, were early dynamic changes in blood T cell clones along with a rise in serum interferon-beta after radiation.

CDR1 SGHVS and CDR2 FQNEAQ were looked up in the germline V gene. Inclusive of the bounding cysteine and phenylalanine, the CDR3 is 16 residues long. This entry keeps only the CDR3 DNA: 48 bases, framed from base 1. Clipping removes 5 bases from V and 2 bases from J, with 11 as the unmatched junction base count. A note on this clone: Its recognized antigen is unknown. Base qualities are not recorded, but no much larger clone differs from it by a single base.

Focal radiation therapy combined with CTLA-4 blockade (ipilimumab) was tested in patients with chemo-refractory metastatic non-small-cell lung cancer. Library prep was done by the immunoSEQ multiplex PCR assay. TCRdb took over this immuneACCESS table, retaining in-frame rearrangements with V and J assigned. Such tables are incomplete; in checked studies, under half of the missing clones stem from an unresolved V gene, and the remainder is unexplained. The sample table contains 86,000 or so clones; only one count was recorded for around 78% of them. The ten largest clones capture 3.5% to 4.5% of the sample.

This receptor was identified in a human donor with non-small cell lung cancer who had a partial response to radiotherapy plus ipilimumab. Some clones in this sample may be carry-over from other donors' samples. The chain links TRBV7-8 with TRBJ1-1; TRBD1 fits 7 bases in the junction. Specimen: peripheral blood, collected from a patient treated with radiotherapy plus ipilimumab. This receptor carries the CDR3 CASSLGTARSNTEAFF. In nucleotides, the sequence is TGTGCCAGCAGCCTAGGGACAGCACGGAGTAACACTGAAGCTTTCTTT.